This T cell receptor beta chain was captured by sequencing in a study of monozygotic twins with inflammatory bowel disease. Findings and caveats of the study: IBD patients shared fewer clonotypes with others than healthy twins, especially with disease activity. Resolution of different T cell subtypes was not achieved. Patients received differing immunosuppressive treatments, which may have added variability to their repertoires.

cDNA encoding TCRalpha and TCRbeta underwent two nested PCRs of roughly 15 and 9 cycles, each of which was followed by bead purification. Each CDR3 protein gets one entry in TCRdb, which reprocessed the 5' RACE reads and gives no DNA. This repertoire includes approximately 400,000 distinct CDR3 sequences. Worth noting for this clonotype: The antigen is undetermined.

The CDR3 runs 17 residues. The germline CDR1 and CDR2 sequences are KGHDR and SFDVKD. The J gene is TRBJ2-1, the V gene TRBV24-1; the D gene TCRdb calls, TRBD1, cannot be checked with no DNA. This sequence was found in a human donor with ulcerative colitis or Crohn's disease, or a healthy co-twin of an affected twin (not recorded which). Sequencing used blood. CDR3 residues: CATSEAPGGGLYNEQFF.